The 24 T cell receptor beta chains listed next were all sequenced from one sample in a study of T cells in Graves' hyperthyroidism and ophthalmopathy. TCR beta CDR3 sequences were amplified from RNA transcripts. With the HTBI primer set, the TCR CDR3 went through a first round of RT-PCR. TCRdb re-called the multiplex PCR reads through MiXCR, storing one row per CDR3 protein. This table holds approximately 600,000 distinct CDR3 sequences, under 15% found once. The source material was blood. The receptor source for this set is a woman in her thirties or forties with Graves' ophthalmopathy.

Ten or more counts support this clonotype. The chain recombines TRBV11-2 with TRBJ1-2; 7 positions agree with TRBD1. This CDR3 has 13 amino acids. Unmatched junction bases numbered 6, after V lost 9 bases and J lost 2 bases. Germline CDR1 and CDR2: SGHAT and FQNNGV. CDR3 amino acids: CASGTDKNYGYTF. CDR3 nucleotide sequence: TGTGCCAGTGGGACAGATAAGAACTATGGCTACACCTTC.

The sample holds many counts of this clonotype. The rearrangement uses TRBV7-8 and TRBJ1-6; 7 positions agree with TRBD1. J lost 9 bases, V lost 1 base, and 3 bases had no gene match. The CDR3 loop spans 14 amino acids. CDR1 and CDR2 (germline): SGHVS, FQNEAQ. The CDR3: CASSLGDRGSPLHF. The CDR3 DNA follows: TGTGCCAGCAGCTTAGGGGACAGAGGTTCACCCCTCCACTTT.

This clonotype has at least ten counts. The V call is TRBV20-1, the J call TRBJ1-2, with D uncertain. The ends were cut back, 1 base at V and 2 bases at J, with 20 bases in the middle. The germline V gene has CDR1 DFQATT and CDR2 SNEGSKA (reference sequence). The CDR3 spans 17 residues. CDR3 coding DNA: TGCAGTGCTAGAGTATTGGCCAGCAGCCTTTTGAACTATGGCTACACCTTC. This sequence encodes CSARVLASSLLNYGYTF.

Ten or more counts support this clonotype. The chain joins TRBV11-2 to TRBJ2-7; D is undetermined. The CDR3 covers 12 residues. The ends were cut back, 3 bases at V and 5 bases at J, with 8 bases in the middle. Germline CDR1 reads SGHAT; CDR2 reads FQNNGV. CDR3 DNA: TGTGCCAGCAGCTTGAGACCTGACGAGCAGTACTTC. It translates to CASSLRPDEQYF. Combining the CDR3 with reference TRBV11-2 and TRBJ2-7 gives the whole variable domain EAGVAQSPRYKIIEKRQSVAFWCNPISGHATLYWYQQILGQGPKLLIQFQNNGVVDDSQLPKDRFSAERLKGVDSTLKIQPAKLEDSAVYLCASSLRPDEQYFGPGTRLTVT.

The table lists this clonotype with many counts. The chain recombines TRBV2 with TRBJ1-2, with D tentatively TRBD1 (5 bases). CDR3 length: 15 amino acids. V was pared by 7 bases and J by 4 bases, with 19 bases between. Germline CDR1 is SNHLY and CDR2 is FYNNEI. DNA of the CDR3: TGTGCCAGCAATATCCGAGCAGGGTGGATCTATGGCTACACCTTC. It translates to CASNIRAGWIYGYTF.

This clonotype was observed at least ten times. The chain combines TRBV10-1 with TRBJ1-5, with D unclear. This CDR3 is 15 amino acids long. Per the germline V gene, CDR1 is WNHNN and CDR2 is SYGVQD (reference sequence). Trimming cost V 8 bases and J 3 bases, with 17 bases left between them. DNA for the CDR3: TGCGCCAGCTCCCCGCAAGGTATCGACAATCAGCCCCAGCATTTT. This encodes CASSPQGIDNQPQHF.

This clonotype has a count of ten or more. The chain couples TRBV11-2 to TRBJ2-7, with D tentatively TRBD1 (5 bases). The CDR3 sequence is 13 residues long. Germline CDR1 and CDR2: SGHAT and FQNNGV. V was pared by 5 bases and J by 6 bases, with 14 bases between. This chain's CDR3 is CASSPFPGFEQYF. For the CDR3, the DNA is TGTGCCAGCAGCCCCTTTCCAGGGTTCGAGCAGTACTTC.

This clonotype was observed a few times. A much more abundant neighbour one base away suggests this may be a read error. The chain uses TRBV12-3 or TRBV12-4 and TRBJ2-7; 8 bases fit TRBD1. With V trimmed by 8 bases and J by 1 base, 7 bases remained unmatched. The CDR3 has 14 amino acids. This CDR3 is CASREDRGSYEQYF. The CDR3 nucleotides read TGTGCCAGCCGAGAAGACAGGGGATCCTACGAGCAGTACTTC.

This clonotype was seen more than once but under ten times. The genes are TRBV20-1 and TRBJ2-5; 7 positions agree with TRBD2. Trimming cost V 7 bases and J 2 bases; bases outside gene matches: 4. Germline lookup yields CDR1 DFQATT and CDR2 SNEGSKA (reference sequence). This CDR3 spans 12 amino acids. CDR3 nucleotide sequence: TGCAGTGTCCGGGAGGTTCAAGAGACCCAGTACTTC. This translates into CSVREVQETQYF.

This chain links TRBV6-1 with TRBJ2-7; 12 bases align to TRBD2. Germline CDR1 MNHNS, CDR2 SASEGT. With V trimmed by 8 bases and J by 2 bases, 7 bases remained unmatched. The CDR3 length is 15 residues. The CDR3 DNA reads TGTGCCAGCGGGGGGACTAGCGGGCCTCCCTACGAGCAGTACTTC. Its protein is CASGGTSGPPYEQYF.

This clonotype was seen many times. The J gene is TRBJ2-7, the V gene TRBV28; D unresolved. The germline gives CDR1 MDHEN, CDR2 SYDVKM. V shed 4 bases and J shed 0 bases, with 7 bases lying between them. The CDR3 is 13 amino acids. The CDR3 region has the DNA TGTGCCAGCAGTTCACCAGCCTCCTACGAGCAGTACTTC. Protein: CASSSPASYEQYF.

The chain carries TRBV28 and TRBJ2-7; 13 nucleotides match TRBD2. The end of the DNA is better explained by TRBJ2-5, so the J call may be wrong. The CDR3 has 18 residues. Looked up from germline, CDR1 is MDHEN and CDR2 is SYDVKM. The chain's CDR3 is CASSPRTSGSWRGETQYF. Here the CDR3 DNA reads TGTGCCAGCAGTCCCCGGACTAGCGGGAGTTGGAGGGGAGAGACCCAGTACTTC.

This clonotype appeared many times. This sequence joins TRBV19 and TRBJ1-2; D ambiguous. V was shortened by 4 bases and J by 2 bases, with 11 bases between the two germline ends. The length of the CDR3 is 14 residues. Germline values: CDR1 LNHDA, CDR2 SQIVND (reference sequence). In DNA form, the CDR3 reads TGTGCCAGTAGTACAGAATTTGGCAACTATGGCTACACCTTC. Encoded protein: CASSTEFGNYGYTF.

This clonotype has ten or more counts. This chain joins TRBV29-1 and TRBJ2-2; no clear D gene. Per the germline V gene, CDR1 is SQVTM and CDR2 is ANQGSEA. The CDR3 contains 11 residues. Trimming shortened V by 7 bases and J by 4 bases, and 7 bases separated the two germline ends. DNA of the CDR3: TGCAGCGCCGGCCTCACCGGGGAGCTGTTTTTT. Its protein product is CSAGLTGELFF.

In its sample, this clonotype was seen many times. The chain is built from TRBV7-2 and TRBJ2-7, with 12 nucleotides matching TRBD2. Trimming took 5 bases from V and 6 from J; bases not matched to a gene: 8. Germline CDR1 SGHTA, CDR2 FQGNSA. This CDR3 has 15 residues. CDR3 sequence: CASSPRASGRGEQYF. The DNA of the CDR3 is TGTGCCAGCAGCCCAAGGGCTAGCGGGAGGGGCGAGCAGTACTTC. Filled out from reference TRBV7-2 and TRBJ2-7, the complete variable domain reads GAGVSQSPSNKVTEKGKDVELRCDPISGHTALYWYRQSLGQGLEFLIYFQGNSAPDKSGLPSDRFSAERTGGSVSTLTIQRTQQEDSAVYLCASSPRASGRGEQYFGPGTRLTVT.

The table lists this clonotype with many counts. The V gene is TRBV28, the J gene TRBJ1-3; D might be TRBD1 (5 bases). The CDR3 is made up of 13 amino acids. Germline V lookup: CDR1 MDHEN, CDR2 SYDVKM. V shed 7 bases and J shed 4 bases, with 11 bases lying between them. The CDR3: CASTHGQGNTIYF. DNA of the CDR3: TGTGCCAGCACCCACGGACAAGGAAACACCATATATTTT.

At least ten counts were recorded for this clonotype. The CDR3 here is CAITERECNQPQHF. CDR3 DNA: TGTGCCATCACGGAGAGGGAATGCAATCAGCCCCAGCATTTT. The rearrangement links TRBV19 to TRBJ1-5; unclear D gene. Germline CDR1 reads LNHDA; CDR2 reads SQIVND (reference sequence). CDR3 length: 14 amino acids. Trimming took off 10 bases at V and 2 bases at J, with 15 bases between the two ends.

In this sample, this clonotype turned up many times. The chain links TRBV12-3 or TRBV12-4 to TRBJ2-7; a possible D gene is TRBD2 (5 bases). Trimming removed 6 bases from V and 1 base from J, with 19 bases in between. The CDR3 consists of 16 residues. The CDR3 DNA sequence: TGTGCCAGCAGACCCATTAAGCGGTTTAAGTCCTACGAGCAGTACTTC. It translates to CASRPIKRFKSYEQYF.

Note on this clonotype: The conserved phenylalanine or tryptophan is not found at the CDR3 terminus, so this likely reflects a read error. The chain carries TRBV7-6 and TRBJ1-1; D is unclear. This CDR3 comprises 13 residues. CDR1 and CDR2 from the germline V gene are SGHVS and FNYEAQ. The CDR3 spells CASSLSVNTEAFL. CDR3 sequence (DNA): TGTGCCAGCAGCTTATCAGTTAACACCGAAGCTTTCTTG.

This clonotype was counted at least ten times. The chain employs TRBV7-9 and TRBJ2-4; a possible D gene is TRBD1 (5 bases). The germline V and J ends were trimmed by 5 bases and 8 bases, with 13 bases remaining between them. In germline, CDR1 is SEHNR, CDR2 FQNEAQ (reference sequence). CDR3 length: 13 amino acids. CDR3 sequence reads: CASSPSEGDIQYF. The CDR3, as DNA: TGTGCCAGCAGCCCCAGCGAAGGGGACATTCAGTACTTC.

The rearrangement links TRBV7-2 to TRBJ1-5; D is unclear. This CDR3 region has 15 residues. Germline V gene data show CDR1 as SGHTA and CDR2 as FQGNSA. The V and J ends lost 4 bases and 3 bases respectively, with 13 bases between them. CDR3 in amino acids: CASSSWRSPNQPQHF. In nucleotides, the CDR3 is TGTGCCAGCAGCTCGTGGAGGAGTCCCAATCAGCCCCAGCATTTT.

This clonotype was seen at least ten times. The chain joins TRBV27 to TRBJ1-2; TRBD1 might be the D (5 bases). Germline V gene lookup returns CDR1 MNHEY and CDR2 SMNVEV (reference sequence). This CDR3 region has 14 residues. The V end was cut by 1 base, the J end by 4 bases, with 10 bases between. In DNA form, the CDR3 reads TGTGCCAGCAGTTTATACCAGGGTGGCTATGGCTACACCTTC. Translated, it gives CASSLYQGGYGYTF.

Concerning this clonotype itself: This may be a read error: a much more frequent sequence differs by one nucleotide. V is TRBV2 and J is TRBJ2-7; no definite D call. Germline loops: CDR1 SNHLY, CDR2 FYNNEI. Trimming stripped 6 bases from V and 3 bases from J, with 12 bases between. CDR3 length: 13 residues. Here the CDR3 reads CASSPGFLYEQYF. The CDR3 DNA reads as TGTGCCAGCAGCCCCGGGTTTCTCTACGAGCAGTACTTC.

This clonotype was counted many times. This sequence joins TRBV2 and TRBJ2-7; 9 nucleotides align to TRBD2. The J segment lost 3 bases and the V segment lost 6 bases, leaving 6 bases of the junction unmatched. Germline V CDR1 and CDR2: SNHLY, FYNNEI. The CDR3 extends over 14 amino acids. CDR3 protein: CASRPSGNGYEQYF. CDR3 in DNA: TGTGCCAGCAGACCTAGCGGGAATGGCTACGAGCAGTACTTC.